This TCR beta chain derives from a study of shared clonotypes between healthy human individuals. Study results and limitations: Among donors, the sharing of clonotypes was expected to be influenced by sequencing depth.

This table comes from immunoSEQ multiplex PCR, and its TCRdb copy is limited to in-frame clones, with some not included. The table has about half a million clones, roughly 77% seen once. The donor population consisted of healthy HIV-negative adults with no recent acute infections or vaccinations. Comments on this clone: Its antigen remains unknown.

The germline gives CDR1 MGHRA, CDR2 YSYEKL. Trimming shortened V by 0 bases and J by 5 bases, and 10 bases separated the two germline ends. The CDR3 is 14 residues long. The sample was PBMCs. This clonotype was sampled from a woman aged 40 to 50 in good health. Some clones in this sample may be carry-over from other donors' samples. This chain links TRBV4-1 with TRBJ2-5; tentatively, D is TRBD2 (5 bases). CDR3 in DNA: TGCGCCAGCAGCCAAGAGCCTAGCCAGGAGACCCAGTACTTC. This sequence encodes CASSQEPSQETQYF.